This entry concerns a single TCR beta chain. The target antigen is unknown. The sample is drawn from a study of OX40 agonist ivuxolimab in advanced cancers. About the research overall: At 0.01 to 10 mg/kg, ivuxolimab was administered intravenously to patients every 2 weeks. Having had anti-PD-1, anti-PD-L1 or anti-CTLA-4 therapy before was allowed, and 40% to 45% had some.

Here immunoSEQ multiplex PCR was the method, and the copy in TCRdb shows in-frame clones only, minus some. Of about 60,000 clones in the sample, about 90% were seen once. There are 14 residues in the CDR3. The germline V gene encodes CDR1 SGHKS and CDR2 YYEKEE (reference sequence). Unmatched junction bases numbered 3, after V lost 2 bases and J lost 9 bases. The study's findings and limits: Fewer expanded clones were found on average in CD4+ than in CD8+ T cells.

The investigators sampled blood at baseline, at cycle 4 day 1, and at cycle 7 day 1. The source is an adult with an advanced solid tumor such as melanoma, head and neck, liver or kidney cancer. The chain has TRBV5-5 and TRBJ2-1; 12 positions match TRBD2. The sequences come from CD4+ or CD8+ T cells sorted from blood, collected in a trial of the OX40 agonist ivuxolimab. DNA for the CDR3: TGTGCCAGCAGCTTTGGACTAGCGGGAAGTGAGCAGTTCTTC. Translating gives CASSFGLAGSEQFF. Full variable domain (missing parts from reference TRBV5-5 and TRBJ2-1): DAGVTQSPTHLIKTRGQQVTLRCSPISGHKSVSWYQQVLGQGPQFIFQYYEKEERGRGNFPDRFSARQFPNYSSELNVNALLLGDSALYLCASSFGLAGSEQFFGPGTRLTVL.